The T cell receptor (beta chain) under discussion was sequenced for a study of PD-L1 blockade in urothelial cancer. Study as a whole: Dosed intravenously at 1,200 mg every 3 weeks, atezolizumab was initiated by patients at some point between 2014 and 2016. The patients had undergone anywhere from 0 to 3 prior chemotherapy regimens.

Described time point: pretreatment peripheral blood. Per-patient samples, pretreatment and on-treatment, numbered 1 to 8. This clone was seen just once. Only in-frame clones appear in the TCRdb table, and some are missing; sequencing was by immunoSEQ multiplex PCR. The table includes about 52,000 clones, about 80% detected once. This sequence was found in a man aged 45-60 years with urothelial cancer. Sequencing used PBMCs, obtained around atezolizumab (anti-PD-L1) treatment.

Here the CDR3 reads CASTGSVGTQYF. Written as DNA, the CDR3 is TGTGCCAGCACCGGTAGCGTAGGTACGCAGTATTTT. This chain connects TRBV6-5 to TRBJ2-3; D is possibly TRBD2 (5 bases). CDR3 size: 12 residues. Trimming removed 7 bases at V and 8 bases at J, with 13 bases between. Looked up from germline, CDR1 is MNHEY and CDR2 is SVGAGI.